The rows below give T cell receptor beta chains drawn from one sample of a study of OX40 agonist ivuxolimab in advanced cancers. Profiling relied on immunoSEQ multiplex PCR, and the TCRdb table lists in-frame clones only, not all of them. The sample records some 70,000 clones, about 86% being singletons. Sequences were derived from CD4+ or CD8+ T cells sorted from blood, sampled in a trial of the OX40 agonist ivuxolimab. These receptors came from an adult with an advanced solid tumor such as melanoma, head and neck, liver or kidney cancer. Each CDR3 is given with its conserved first and last residue. D genes are given only for firm matches. Expanded clones are given a class, and other clones once, few, many or no size at all.

cdr3_nt cdr3_aa j_call v_call clone_size d_call
TGTGCCAGCAAAACAGGGAACAGATACGAGCAGTACTTC CASKTGNRYEQYF TRBJ2-7 TRBV6-1 . .
TGCGCCAGCAGCTCCAGCCAAGAGACCCAGTACTTC CASSSSQETQYF TRBJ2-5 TRBV5-1 . .
TGCGCCAGCAGCCAAGTTACCCGGAGCACTGAAGCTTTCTTT CASSQVTRSTEAFF TRBJ1-1 TRBV4-3 few .
TGCAGCCCGGAGCCCGGGGCGGGGGGCTACGAGCAGTACTTC CSPEPGAGGYEQYF TRBJ2-7 TRBV29-1 . TRBD2
TGTGCCAGCTCACCAGACAGGGGGCATGGCTACACCTTC CASSPDRGHGYTF TRBJ1-2 TRBV18 . TRBD1
TGTGCCAGCAGCTTAGGCGTGAGGAATTCACCCCTCCACTTT CASSLGVRNSPLHF TRBJ1-6 TRBV7-2 . .
TGTGCCAGCAGTCAGGAGGGACATAGCAATCAGCCCCAGCATTTT CASSQEGHSNQPQHF TRBJ1-5 TRBV2 . .
TGTGCCAGCTCACCACAGGGGATAAGGTCCTACGAGCAGTACTTC CASSPQGIRSYEQYF TRBJ2-7 TRBV18 . .
TGTGCCAGTAGTAATGACAGGGGTCGGTTCGGGCAGTTCTTC CASSNDRGRFGQFF TRBJ2-1 TRBV19 . TRBD1
TGTGCCAGCAGTTCCCCGTGGGGTCAACAAGAGACCCAGTACTTC CASSSPWGQQETQYF TRBJ2-5 TRBV6-6 . .
TGTGCCAGCAGTGAATTAGGGGCGGGGGCCCCTAATGAGCAGTTCTTC CASSELGAGAPNEQFF TRBJ2-1 TRBV2 few .
TGTACCTGGAGTACCAAGGGTAACGAGCAGTACTTC CTWSTKGNEQYF TRBJ2-7 TRBV30 . .
TGCGCCAGCAGCCCCCCTTCGGGACTACCCAATGAGCAGTTCTTC CASSPPSGLPNEQFF TRBJ2-1 TRBV4-1 once TRBD2
TGTGCCAGCAGCTTGGGGGTCCGACAGGGCTTCAATGAGCAGTTCTTC CASSLGVRQGFNEQFF TRBJ2-1 TRBV28 . TRBD1
TGTGCCAGCAGTAACAGAGAATCCTACGAGCAGTACTTC CASSNRESYEQYF TRBJ2-7 TRBV6-5 . .
TGTGCCTGGAGGGAGACAGGGGGCCGGAATTCACCCCTCCACTTT CAWRETGGRNSPLHF TRBJ1-6 TRBV30 . TRBD1
TGTGCCAGCAGTCTGGTCGGGGGGTGGGGAAACACCATATATTTT CASSLVGGWGNTIYF TRBJ1-3 TRBV6-4 . .
TGTGCCAGCAGCTCCGGGACAGGGGGCGGTTACGAGCAGTACTTC CASSSGTGGGYEQYF TRBJ2-7 TRBV6-6 . TRBD1
TGCGCCAGCAGCGTGGGACAGTCGGGTACCGGGGAGCTGTTTTTT CASSVGQSGTGELFF TRBJ2-2 TRBV5-1 once TRBD1
TGCGCCAGCTCCTCCGGGCGCGGGGGCTACAATGAGCAGTTCTTC CASSSGRGGYNEQFF TRBJ2-1 TRBV5-1 . TRBD2
TGTGCCAGCAGCTTCGCCTCATTCCGGGAGACCCAGTACTTC CASSFASFRETQYF TRBJ2-5 TRBV7-6 . .
TGTGCCAGTAGTATCCAGACCCGGAACACTGAAGCTTTCTTT CASSIQTRNTEAFF TRBJ1-1 TRBV19 . .
TGTGCCAGCAGCCGCGGCACACATTACAATGAGCAGTTCTTC CASSRGTHYNEQFF TRBJ2-1 TRBV27 once .
TGTGCCAGCAGCACAATGTTTTCGGGCACCGGGGAGCTGTTTTTT CASSTMFSGTGELFF TRBJ2-2 TRBV7-2 once .
TGCAGCGTTGGGACTAGCGTCGGAGATACGCAGTATTTT CSVGTSVGDTQYF TRBJ2-3 TRBV29-1 . TRBD2
TGCAGTGCTAAGGACAGGGACGAGCAGTACTTC CSAKDRDEQYF TRBJ2-7 TRBV20-1 once TRBD1
TGCAGCGTCCAGGGCCCCAACGAGCAGTACTTC CSVQGPNEQYF TRBJ2-7 TRBV29-1 . .
TGTGCCAGCACCCCGGGGACGGTCTGGGGTGAAAAACTGTTTTTT CASTPGTVWGEKLFF TRBJ1-4 TRBV7-9 . .
TGTGCCAGCTACGCGGGCACGAACACCGGGGAGCTGTTTTTT CASYAGTNTGELFF TRBJ2-2 TRBV18 . .
TGCGCCAGCAGTGTGGGGGGGAGAAACACTGAAGCTTTCTTT CASSVGGRNTEAFF TRBJ1-1 TRBV10-2 . .
TGTGCCAGCAGCTTAGTCGGCAGTCGGGAGACCCAGTACTTC CASSLVGSRETQYF TRBJ2-5 TRBV7-2 . .
TGTGCCCGGACGGGGGGGACGAACACTGAAGCTTTCTTT CARTGGTNTEAFF TRBJ1-1 TRBV30 . .
TGCGCCAGCAGTCCAGGGGGCTGGGTGGAGCAGTACTTC CASSPGGWVEQYF TRBJ2-7 TRBV5-1 . TRBD1
TGTGCCAGCTCACCTCCGGGACAGAGAACAGATACGCAGTATTTT CASSPPGQRTDTQYF TRBJ2-3 TRBV18 once TRBD1
TGTGCCAGCAGTGAAGACAGGGGCACTGAAGCTTTCTTT CASSEDRGTEAFF TRBJ1-1 TRBV6-1 . TRBD1